This is a list of T cell receptor beta chains from one sample in a study of resident and recirculating memory T cells in vitiligo. Using immunoSEQ multiplex PCR, the repertoire was profiled, and TCRdb retains in-frame clones only, with some absent. The sample consists of 70,000 or so clones, about nine tenths of them appearing once. Sequences were obtained from blood. These TCRs come from a male donor with vitiligo. Each CDR3 is given with its conserved first and last residue. D genes are given only for firm matches. Not every row has a clone size; where given, it reads once, few, many or a size class.

>NA|NA|TRBV10-1|TRBJ2-3
CASSDLQDTDTQYF
TGCGCCAGCAGTGACCTACAGGACACAGATACGCAGTATTTT
>NA|NA|TRBV7-2|TRBJ2-7
CASSQTNSYEQYF
TGTGCCAGCAGCCAGACTAACTCCTACGAGCAGTACTTC
>NA|NA|TRBV9|TRBJ2-1
CASSSPDRAGGEQFF
TGTGCCAGCAGCTCCCCAGACAGGGCCGGGGGTGAGCAGTTCTTC
>NA|NA|TRBV5-6|TRBJ2-1
CASSFTGMNEQFF
TGTGCCAGCAGCTTTACAGGGATGAATGAGCAGTTCTTC
>NA|NA|TRBV10-3|TRBJ2-5
CAGGTEETQYF
TGTGCCGGCGGGACTGAAGAGACCCAGTACTTC
>NA|NA|TRBV28|TRBJ2-1
CASSPGTPSGEQFF
TGTGCCAGCAGTCCCGGGACACCTTCAGGTGAGCAGTTCTTC
>NA|NA|TRBV7-9|TRBJ1-6
CASSLRSSYNSPLHF
TGTGCCAGCAGCTTACGGAGCTCCTATAATTCACCCCTCCACTTT
>once|NA|TRBV5-6|TRBJ2-3
CASSLYPAGATDTQYF
TGTGCCAGCAGCTTGTACCCTGCGGGGGCCACAGATACGCAGTATTTT
>NA|TRBD1|TRBV5-4|TRBJ2-2
CASSPDRHTGELFF
TGTGCCAGCAGCCCGGACAGGCACACCGGGGAGCTGTTTTTT
>NA|NA|TRBV4-3|TRBJ2-7
CASSQDLTGPLRQYF
TGCGCCAGCAGCCAAGATTTAACAGGGCCCTTGAGGCAGTACTTC
>NA|TRBD1|TRBV5-5|TRBJ2-5
CASSLTDRGWETQYF
TGTGCCAGCAGCCTTACGGACAGGGGCTGGGAGACCCAGTACTTC
>NA|NA|TRBV28|TRBJ1-2
CASSLFRGGYTF
TGTGCCAGCAGTTTATTCCGGGGAGGCTACACCTTC
>few|NA|TRBV6-1|TRBJ1-4
CASSVSFSTNEKLFF
TGTGCCAGCAGTGTCTCCTTCTCAACTAATGAAAAACTGTTTTTT
>NA|TRBD2|TRBV14|TRBJ2-3
CASSAVRGGLDTQYF
TGTGCCAGCAGCGCCGTACGGGGGGGCCTCGATACGCAGTATTTT
>NA|NA|TRBV7-9|TRBJ2-7
CASSLTSYEQYF
TGTGCCAGCAGCCTGACTTCCTACGAGCAGTACTTC
>NA|TRBD2|TRBV5-1|TRBJ2-1
CASSFPSGGSYNEQFF
TGCGCCAGCAGCTTCCCTAGCGGGGGCTCCTACAATGAGCAGTTCTTC
>NA|TRBD1|TRBV5-1|TRBJ1-4
CASSLSGQGPEKLFF
TGCGCCAGCAGCCTATCGGGACAGGGGCCCGAAAAACTGTTTTTT
>NA|NA|TRBV6-5|TRBJ2-4
CASSYSPGLAKNIQYF
TGTGCCAGCAGTTACTCCCCGGGGTTGGCCAAAAACATTCAGTACTTC
>NA|NA|TRBV6-6|TRBJ1-5
CASSYGRGDNQPQHF
TGTGCCAGCAGTTACGGTCGGGGGGACAATCAGCCCCAGCATTTT
>NA|NA|TRBV6-6|TRBJ2-1
CASRVGTGPTYNEQFF
TGTGCCAGCAGAGTTGGGACTGGGCCTACCTACAATGAGCAGTTCTTC
>NA|NA|TRBV5-1|TRBJ2-7
CASSTGMYEQYF
TGCGCCAGCAGCACAGGGATGTACGAGCAGTACTTC
>NA|TRBD1|TRBV7-2|TRBJ1-5
CASSLTGSGSNQPQHF
TGTGCCAGCAGCTTGACAGGGTCTGGGAGCAATCAGCCCCAGCATTTT
>once|TRBD1|TRBV9|TRBJ2-1
CASSPRDRDYNEQFF
TGTGCCAGCAGCCCGAGGGACAGGGACTACAATGAGCAGTTCTTC
>once|NA|TRBV7-2|TRBJ1-1
CASSLFGVSEAFF
TGTGCCAGCAGCTTATTCGGAGTCTCTGAAGCTTTCTTT
>NA|NA|TRBV4-3|TRBJ1-2
CASSPFSGLRLGSGYTF
TGCGCCAGCAGCCCCTTCAGCGGGCTCCGGCTAGGTAGTGGCTACACCTTC
>once|NA|TRBV11-2|TRBJ2-7
CASSDTTITYEQYF
TGTGCCAGCAGTGACACAACCATTACCTACGAGCAGTACTTC
>NA|TRBD1|TRBV9|TRBJ2-5
CASSQGAGKLQETQYF
TGTGCCAGCAGCCAGGGGGCAGGGAAGCTCCAAGAGACCCAGTACTTC
>NA|TRBD1|TRBV10-3|TRBJ2-7
CAISPRDRAHEQYF
TGTGCCATCAGCCCCCGGGACAGGGCACACGAGCAGTACTTC
>once|NA|TRBV5-4|TRBJ1-6
CASSLNQGHNSPLHF
TGTGCCAGCAGCTTGAACCAGGGCCATAATTCACCCCTCCACTTT
>once|NA|TRBV4-2|TRBJ1-3
CASSQDWRRKAGNTIYF
TGTGCCAGCAGCCAAGATTGGCGGCGAAAGGCTGGAAACACCATATATTTT
>NA|NA|TRBV28|TRBJ1-1
CASSPTQGSTEAFF
TGTGCCAGCAGTCCGACACAGGGCTCCACTGAAGCTTTCTTT
>NA|NA|TRBV4-2|TRBJ2-3
CASSQAADRTDTQYF
TGTGCCAGCAGCCAGGCGGCCGACCGCACAGATACGCAGTATTTT
>NA|TRBD1|TRBV5-4|TRBJ1-2
CASSGGQPGYGYTF
TGTGCCAGCAGCGGGGGACAGCCTGGCTATGGCTACACCTTC
>NA|TRBD1|TRBV12-5|TRBJ2-1
CASGLQGKTYNEQFF
TGTGCTAGTGGACTACAGGGGAAGACCTACAATGAGCAGTTCTTC
>NA|TRBD1|TRBV7-9|TRBJ2-1
CASSFGQGNEQFF
TGTGCCAGCAGCTTCGGACAGGGCAATGAGCAGTTCTTC
>NA|NA|TRBV11-2|TRBJ2-7
CASSLAGYSYEQYF
TGTGCCAGCAGCTTAGCAGGGTACTCCTACGAGCAGTACTTC
>NA|TRBD1|TRBV6-6|TRBJ2-7
CASSYSTGDRGNEQYF
TGTGCCAGCAGTTACTCGACAGGGGACAGGGGCAACGAGCAGTACTTC
>NA|TRBD1|TRBV27|TRBJ1-1
CASSHLDRGTEAFF
TGTGCCAGCAGCCACCTTGACAGGGGAACCGAAGCTTTCTTT
>NA|TRBD2|TRBV10-3|TRBJ2-3
CAISEPSGGGTDTQYF
TGTGCCATCAGTGAACCTAGCGGGGGAGGAACAGATACGCAGTATTTT
>medium-sized|NA|TRBV2|TRBJ1-5
CASSPDRWLGFRDQPQHF
TGTGCCAGCAGTCCGGACAGATGGCTCGGGTTCCGCGATCAGCCCCAGCATTTT
>NA|TRBD1|TRBV7-3|TRBJ2-7
CASSRPGQGVSEQYF
TGTGCCAGCAGCCGACCGGGACAGGGGGTTAGCGAGCAGTACTTC
>NA|NA|TRBV5-8|TRBJ2-3
CASSPQSGWQYF
TGTGCCAGCAGCCCCCAGTCGGGTTGGCAGTATTTT
>NA|TRBD1|TRBV19|TRBJ1-5
CASSRNTGTGGSQPQHF
TGTGCCAGTAGCCGGAATACCGGGACAGGGGGCAGTCAGCCCCAGCATTTT
>NA|NA|TRBV5-6|TRBJ1-3
CASSLADLAGNTIYF
TGTGCCAGCAGCTTGGCGGACTTAGCTGGAAACACCATATATTTT
>NA|NA|TRBV2|TRBJ1-1
CASSALLNTEAFF
TGTGCCAGCAGTGCTCTGTTGAACACTGAAGCTTTCTTT
>NA|TRBD1|TRBV7-9|TRBJ1-1
CASSLGEGTGDTEAFF
TGTGCCAGCAGCTTGGGAGAGGGGACAGGTGACACTGAAGCTTTCTTT
>once|TRBD1|TRBV9|TRBJ1-1
CASSKTGLDTEAFF
TGTGCCAGCAGCAAGACAGGGCTGGACACTGAAGCTTTCTTT